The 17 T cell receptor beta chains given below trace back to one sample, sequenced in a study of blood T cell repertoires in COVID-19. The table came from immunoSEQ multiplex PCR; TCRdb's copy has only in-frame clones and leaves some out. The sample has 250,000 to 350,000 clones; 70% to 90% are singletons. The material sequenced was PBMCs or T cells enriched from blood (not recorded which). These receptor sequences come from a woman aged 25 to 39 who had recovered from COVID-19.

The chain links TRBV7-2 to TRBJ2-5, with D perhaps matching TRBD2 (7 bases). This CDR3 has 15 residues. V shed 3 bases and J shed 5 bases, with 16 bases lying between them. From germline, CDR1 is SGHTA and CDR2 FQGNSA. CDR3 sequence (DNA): TGTGCCAGCAGCTTTGGTACGGGGGGCGGGGAGACCCAGTACTTC. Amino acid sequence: CASSFGTGGGETQYF.

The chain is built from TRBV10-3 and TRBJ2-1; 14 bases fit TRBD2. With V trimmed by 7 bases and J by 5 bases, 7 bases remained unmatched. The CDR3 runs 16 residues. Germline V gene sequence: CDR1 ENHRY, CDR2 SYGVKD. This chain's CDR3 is CAITDRLAGGHNEQFF. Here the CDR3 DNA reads TGTGCCATCACCGACCGACTAGCGGGGGGGCACAATGAGCAGTTCTTC.

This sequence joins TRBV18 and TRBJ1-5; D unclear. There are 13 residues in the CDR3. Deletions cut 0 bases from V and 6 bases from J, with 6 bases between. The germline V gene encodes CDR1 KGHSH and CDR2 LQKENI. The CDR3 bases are TGTGCCAGCTCACCACCCGGAGTTCAGCCCCAGCATTTT. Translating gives CASSPPGVQPQHF.

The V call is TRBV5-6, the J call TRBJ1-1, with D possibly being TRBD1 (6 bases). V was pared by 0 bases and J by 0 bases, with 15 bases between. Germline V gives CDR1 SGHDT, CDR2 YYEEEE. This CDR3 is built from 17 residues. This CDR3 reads CASSLGQARIMNTEAFF. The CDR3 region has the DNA TGTGCCAGCAGCTTGGGACAGGCGAGAATCATGAACACTGAAGCTTTCTTT.

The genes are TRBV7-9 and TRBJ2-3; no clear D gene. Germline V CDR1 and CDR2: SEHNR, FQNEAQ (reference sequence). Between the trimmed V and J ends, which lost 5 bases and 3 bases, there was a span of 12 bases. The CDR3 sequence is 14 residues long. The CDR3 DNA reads TGTGCCAGCAGCGCCGTTAGTCCAACAGATACGCAGTATTTT. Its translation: CASSAVSPTDTQYF.

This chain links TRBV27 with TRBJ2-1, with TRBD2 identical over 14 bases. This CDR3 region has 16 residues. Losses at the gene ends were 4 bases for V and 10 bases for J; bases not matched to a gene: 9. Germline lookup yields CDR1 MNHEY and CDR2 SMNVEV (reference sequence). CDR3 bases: TGTGCCAGCAGTTGGGAAGGACTAGCGGGAGGCGGGGAGCAGTTCTTC. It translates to CASSWEGLAGGGEQFF.

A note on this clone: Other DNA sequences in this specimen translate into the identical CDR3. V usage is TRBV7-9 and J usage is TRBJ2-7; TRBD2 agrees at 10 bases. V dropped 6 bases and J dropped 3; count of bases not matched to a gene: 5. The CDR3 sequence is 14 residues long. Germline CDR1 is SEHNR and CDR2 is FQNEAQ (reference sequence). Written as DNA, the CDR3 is TGTGCCAGCAGTAGAAGCGGGGGGGTCTACGAGCAGTACTTC. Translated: CASSRSGGVYEQYF.

The CDR3 loop is CAWDLAGGRTDTQYF. CDR3 DNA sequence: TGTGCCTGGGACCTAGCGGGGGGGCGGACAGATACGCAGTATTTT. The chain joins TRBV30 to TRBJ2-3; 12 nucleotides agree with TRBD2. Unmatched junction bases numbered 6, after V lost 5 bases and J lost 3 bases. The V gene's germline CDR1 is GTSNPN and CDR2 SVGIG (reference sequence). The CDR3 sequence is 15 residues long.

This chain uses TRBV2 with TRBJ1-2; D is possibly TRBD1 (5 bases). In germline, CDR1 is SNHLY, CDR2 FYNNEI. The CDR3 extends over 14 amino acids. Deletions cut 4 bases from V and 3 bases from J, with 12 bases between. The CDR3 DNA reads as TGTGCCAGCAGTGGCACAAGGGGCGACTATGGCTACACCTTC. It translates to CASSGTRGDYGYTF.

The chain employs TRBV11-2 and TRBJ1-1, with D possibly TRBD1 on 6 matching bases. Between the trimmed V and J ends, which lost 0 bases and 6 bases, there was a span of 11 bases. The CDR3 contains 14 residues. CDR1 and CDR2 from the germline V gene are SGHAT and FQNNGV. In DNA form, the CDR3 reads TGTGCCAGCAGCTTAGAAACAGGGCCCCCTGAAGCTTTCTTT. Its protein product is CASSLETGPPEAFF.

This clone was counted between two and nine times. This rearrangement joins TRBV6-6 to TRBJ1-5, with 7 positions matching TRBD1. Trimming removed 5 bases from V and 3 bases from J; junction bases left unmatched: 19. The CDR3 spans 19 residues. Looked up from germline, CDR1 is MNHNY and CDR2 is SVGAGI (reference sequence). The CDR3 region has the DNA TGTGCCAGCAGTCCTAGTCCCGGGACAGCGAAAGCCTACAATCAGCCCCAGCATTTT. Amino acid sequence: CASSPSPGTAKAYNQPQHF.

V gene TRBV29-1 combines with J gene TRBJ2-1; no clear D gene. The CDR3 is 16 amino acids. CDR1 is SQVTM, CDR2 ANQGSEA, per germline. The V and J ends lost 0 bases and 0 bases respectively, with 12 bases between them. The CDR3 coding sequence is TGCAGCGTTGAAGATCCCCCTAAGTTCTCCTACAATGAGCAGTTCTTC. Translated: CSVEDPPKFSYNEQFF.

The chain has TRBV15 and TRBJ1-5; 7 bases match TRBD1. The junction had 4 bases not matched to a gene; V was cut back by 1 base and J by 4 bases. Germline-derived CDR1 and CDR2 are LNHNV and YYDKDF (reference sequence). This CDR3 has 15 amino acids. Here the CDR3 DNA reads TGTGCCACCAGCAGAGCCGACAGGGTGAATCAGCCCCAGCATTTT. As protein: CATSRADRVNQPQHF.

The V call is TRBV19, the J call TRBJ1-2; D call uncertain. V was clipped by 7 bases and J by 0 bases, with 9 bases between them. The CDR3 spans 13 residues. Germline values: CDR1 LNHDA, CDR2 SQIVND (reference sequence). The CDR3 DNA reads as TGTGCCAGTACCGTCTCCGCTAACTATGGCTACACCTTC. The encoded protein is CASTVSANYGYTF.

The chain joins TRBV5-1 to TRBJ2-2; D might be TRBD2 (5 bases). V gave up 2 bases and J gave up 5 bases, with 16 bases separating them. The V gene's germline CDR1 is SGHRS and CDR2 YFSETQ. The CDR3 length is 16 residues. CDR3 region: CASSFSPLRRTGELFF. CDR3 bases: TGCGCCAGCAGCTTTAGCCCACTTAGGAGGACCGGGGAGCTGTTTTTT.

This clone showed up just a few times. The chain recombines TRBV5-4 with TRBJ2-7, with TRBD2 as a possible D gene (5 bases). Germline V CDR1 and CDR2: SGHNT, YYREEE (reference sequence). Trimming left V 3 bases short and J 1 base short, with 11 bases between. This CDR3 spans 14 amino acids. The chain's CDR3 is CASSSLGISYEQYF. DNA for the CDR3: TGTGCCAGCAGCTCGCTCGGGATTTCCTACGAGCAGTACTTC.

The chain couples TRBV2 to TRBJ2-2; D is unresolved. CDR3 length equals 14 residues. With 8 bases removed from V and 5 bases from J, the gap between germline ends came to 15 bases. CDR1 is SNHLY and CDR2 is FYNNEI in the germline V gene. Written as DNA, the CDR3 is TGTGCCAGCTATCGCGCAGGTGGGACCGGGGAGCTGTTTTTT. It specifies CASYRAGGTGELFF.